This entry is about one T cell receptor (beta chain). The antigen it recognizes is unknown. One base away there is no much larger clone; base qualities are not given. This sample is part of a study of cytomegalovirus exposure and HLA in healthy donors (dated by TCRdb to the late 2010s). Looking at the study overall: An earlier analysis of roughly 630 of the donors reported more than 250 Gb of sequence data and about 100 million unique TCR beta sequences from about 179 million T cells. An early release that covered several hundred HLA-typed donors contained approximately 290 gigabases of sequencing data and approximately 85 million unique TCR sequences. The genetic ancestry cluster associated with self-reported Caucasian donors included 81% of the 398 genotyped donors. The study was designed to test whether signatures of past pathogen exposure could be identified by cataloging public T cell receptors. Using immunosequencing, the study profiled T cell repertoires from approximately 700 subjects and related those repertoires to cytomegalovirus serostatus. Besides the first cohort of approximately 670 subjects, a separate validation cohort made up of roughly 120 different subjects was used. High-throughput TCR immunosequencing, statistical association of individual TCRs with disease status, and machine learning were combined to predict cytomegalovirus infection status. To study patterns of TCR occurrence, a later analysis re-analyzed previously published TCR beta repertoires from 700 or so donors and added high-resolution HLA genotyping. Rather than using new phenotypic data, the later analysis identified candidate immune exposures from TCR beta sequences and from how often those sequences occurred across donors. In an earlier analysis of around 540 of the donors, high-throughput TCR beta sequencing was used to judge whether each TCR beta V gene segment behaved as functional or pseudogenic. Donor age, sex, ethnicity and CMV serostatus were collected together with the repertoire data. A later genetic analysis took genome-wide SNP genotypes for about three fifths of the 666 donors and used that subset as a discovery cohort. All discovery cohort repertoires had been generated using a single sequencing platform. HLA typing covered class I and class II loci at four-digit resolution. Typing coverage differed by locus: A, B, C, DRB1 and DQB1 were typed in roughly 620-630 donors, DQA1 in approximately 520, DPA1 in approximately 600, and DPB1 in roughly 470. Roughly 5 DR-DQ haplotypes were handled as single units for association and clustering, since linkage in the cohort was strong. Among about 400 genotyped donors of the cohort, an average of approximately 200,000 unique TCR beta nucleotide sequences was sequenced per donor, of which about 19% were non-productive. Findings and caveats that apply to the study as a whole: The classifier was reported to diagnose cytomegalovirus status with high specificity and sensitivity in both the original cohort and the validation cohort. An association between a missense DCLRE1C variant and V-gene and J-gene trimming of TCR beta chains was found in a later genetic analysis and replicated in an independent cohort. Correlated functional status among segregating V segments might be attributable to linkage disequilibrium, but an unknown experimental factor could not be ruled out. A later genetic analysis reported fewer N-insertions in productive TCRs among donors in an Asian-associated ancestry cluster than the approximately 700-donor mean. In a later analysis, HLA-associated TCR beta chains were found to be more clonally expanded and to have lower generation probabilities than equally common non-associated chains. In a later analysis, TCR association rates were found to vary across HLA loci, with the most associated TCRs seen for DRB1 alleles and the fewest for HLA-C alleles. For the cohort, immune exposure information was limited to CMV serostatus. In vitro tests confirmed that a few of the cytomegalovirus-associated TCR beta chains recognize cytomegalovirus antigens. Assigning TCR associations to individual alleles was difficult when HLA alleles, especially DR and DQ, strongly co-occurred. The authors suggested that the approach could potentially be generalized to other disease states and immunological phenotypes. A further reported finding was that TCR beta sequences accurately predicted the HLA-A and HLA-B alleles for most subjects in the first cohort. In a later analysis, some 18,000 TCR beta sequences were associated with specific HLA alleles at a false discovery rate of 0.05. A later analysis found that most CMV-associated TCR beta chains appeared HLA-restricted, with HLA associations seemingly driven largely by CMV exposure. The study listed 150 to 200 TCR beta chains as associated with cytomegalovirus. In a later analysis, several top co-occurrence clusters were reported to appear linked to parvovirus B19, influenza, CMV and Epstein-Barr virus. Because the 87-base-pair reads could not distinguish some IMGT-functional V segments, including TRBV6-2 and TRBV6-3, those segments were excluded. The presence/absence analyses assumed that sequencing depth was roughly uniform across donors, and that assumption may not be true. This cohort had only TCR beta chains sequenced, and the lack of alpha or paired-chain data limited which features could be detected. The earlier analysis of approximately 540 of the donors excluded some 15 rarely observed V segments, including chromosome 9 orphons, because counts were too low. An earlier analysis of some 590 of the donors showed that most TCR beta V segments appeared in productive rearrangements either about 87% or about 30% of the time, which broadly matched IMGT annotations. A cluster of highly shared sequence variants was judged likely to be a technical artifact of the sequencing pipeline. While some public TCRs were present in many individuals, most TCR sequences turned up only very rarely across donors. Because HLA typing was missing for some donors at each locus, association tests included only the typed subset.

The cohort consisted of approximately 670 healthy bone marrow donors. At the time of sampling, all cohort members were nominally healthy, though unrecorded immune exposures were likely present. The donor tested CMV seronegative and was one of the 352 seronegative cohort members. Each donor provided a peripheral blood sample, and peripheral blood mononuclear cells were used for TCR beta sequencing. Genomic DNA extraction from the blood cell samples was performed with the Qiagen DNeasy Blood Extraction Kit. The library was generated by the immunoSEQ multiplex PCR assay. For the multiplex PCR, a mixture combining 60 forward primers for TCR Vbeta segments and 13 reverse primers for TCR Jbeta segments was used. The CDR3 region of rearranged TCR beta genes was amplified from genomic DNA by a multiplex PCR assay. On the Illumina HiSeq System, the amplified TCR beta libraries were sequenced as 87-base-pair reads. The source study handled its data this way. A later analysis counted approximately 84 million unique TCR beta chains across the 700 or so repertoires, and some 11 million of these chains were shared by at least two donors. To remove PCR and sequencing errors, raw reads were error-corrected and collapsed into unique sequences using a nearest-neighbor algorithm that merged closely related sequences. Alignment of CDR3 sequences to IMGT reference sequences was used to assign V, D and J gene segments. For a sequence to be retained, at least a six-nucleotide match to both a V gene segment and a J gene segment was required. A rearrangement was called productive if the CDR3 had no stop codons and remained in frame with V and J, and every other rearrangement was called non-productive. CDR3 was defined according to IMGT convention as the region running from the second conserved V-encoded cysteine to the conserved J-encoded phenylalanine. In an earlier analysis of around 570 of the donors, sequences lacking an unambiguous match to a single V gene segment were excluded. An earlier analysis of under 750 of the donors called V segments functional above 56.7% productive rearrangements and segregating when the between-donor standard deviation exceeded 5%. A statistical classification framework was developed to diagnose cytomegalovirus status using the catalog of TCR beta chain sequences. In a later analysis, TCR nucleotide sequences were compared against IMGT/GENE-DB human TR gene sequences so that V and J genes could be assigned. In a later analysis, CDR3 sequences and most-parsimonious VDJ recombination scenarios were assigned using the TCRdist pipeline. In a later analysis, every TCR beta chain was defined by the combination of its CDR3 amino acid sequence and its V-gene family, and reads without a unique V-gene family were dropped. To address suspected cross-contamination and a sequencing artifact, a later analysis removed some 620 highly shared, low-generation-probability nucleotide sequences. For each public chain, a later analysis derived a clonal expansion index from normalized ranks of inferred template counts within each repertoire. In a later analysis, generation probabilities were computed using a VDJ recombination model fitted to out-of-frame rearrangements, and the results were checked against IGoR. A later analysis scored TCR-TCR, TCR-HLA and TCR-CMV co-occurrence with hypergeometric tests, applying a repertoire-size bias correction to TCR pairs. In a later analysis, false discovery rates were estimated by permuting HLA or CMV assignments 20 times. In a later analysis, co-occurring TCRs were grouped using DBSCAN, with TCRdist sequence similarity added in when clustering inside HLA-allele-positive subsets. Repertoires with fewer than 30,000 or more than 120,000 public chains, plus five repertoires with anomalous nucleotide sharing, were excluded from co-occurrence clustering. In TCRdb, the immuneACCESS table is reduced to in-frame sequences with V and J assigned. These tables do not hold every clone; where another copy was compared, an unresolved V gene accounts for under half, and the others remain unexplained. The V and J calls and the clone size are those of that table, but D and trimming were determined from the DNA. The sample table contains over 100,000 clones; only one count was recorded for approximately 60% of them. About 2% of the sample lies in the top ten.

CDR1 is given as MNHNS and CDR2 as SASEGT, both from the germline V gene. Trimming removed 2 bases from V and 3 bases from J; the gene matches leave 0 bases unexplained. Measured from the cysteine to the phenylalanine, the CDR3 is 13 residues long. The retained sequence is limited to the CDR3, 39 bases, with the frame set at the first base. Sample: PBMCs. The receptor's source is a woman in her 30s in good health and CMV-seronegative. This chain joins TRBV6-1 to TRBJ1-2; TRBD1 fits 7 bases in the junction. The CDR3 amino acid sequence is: CASSEQGDYGYTF. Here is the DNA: TGTGCCAGCAGTGAACAGGGGGACTATGGCTACACCTTC.